One and the same sample provided the 26 T cell receptor beta chains below, sequenced in a study of cytomegalovirus exposure and HLA in healthy donors. Primers: 60 Vbeta forward and 13 Jbeta reverse. The method was immunoSEQ multiplex PCR; TCRdb's version includes in-frame clones alone and lacks a portion of them. The top ten hold 2.1% of the sample, which has 200,000 or so clones, 70% to 90% seen once. Material for sequencing was PBMCs. All receptors derive from a woman between 18 and 30 years old in good health and CMV-seropositive.

J is TRBJ1-1 and V is TRBV25-1, with D possibly matching TRBD1 (6 bases). The CDR3 spans 13 residues. Per germline, CDR1 MGHDK and CDR2 SYGVNS. V was clipped by 6 bases and J by 4 bases, with 12 bases between them. The CDR3 DNA reads TGTGCCAGCAGCTGGGGGGGCACCACTGAAGCTTTCTTT. Encoded protein: CASSWGGTTEAFF.

The gene calls are TRBV29-1 and TRBJ1-2; 7 bases line up with TRBD1. This CDR3 region has 14 residues. V dropped 6 bases and J dropped 1; count of bases not matched to a gene: 8. Per the germline V gene, CDR1 is SQVTM and CDR2 is ANQGSEA. The CDR3 nucleotides read TGCAGCGTCGCGGTGACAGGGTATAACTATGGCTACACCTTC. Translation gives CSVAVTGYNYGYTF.

This sequence joins TRBV11-2 and TRBJ1-1, with D unresolved. Trimming stripped 6 bases from V and 5 bases from J, with 13 bases between. Germline V gene sequence: CDR1 SGHAT, CDR2 FQNNGV. The CDR3 covers 13 residues. Here the CDR3 DNA reads TGTGCCAGCAGTTTGGGCACGGTTACTGAAGCTTTCTTT. It specifies CASSLGTVTEAFF.

The CDR3, as DNA: TGCGCCAGCAGCCAAGGGGGACAGGGAATTTCACCCCTCCACTTT. Translation: CASSQGGQGISPLHF. The V gene is TRBV4-1, the J gene TRBJ1-6, with 9 positions matching TRBD1. This CDR3 comprises 15 residues. The germline gives CDR1 MGHRA, CDR2 YSYEKL. Trimming removed 1 base from V and 9 bases from J; junction bases left unmatched: 4.

The chain uses TRBV19 and TRBJ1-5; TRBD1 matches 8 bases. CDR1 and CDR2 from the germline V gene are LNHDA and SQIVND (reference sequence). The length of the CDR3 is 14 residues. The J segment lost 8 bases and the V segment lost 6 bases, leaving 9 bases of the junction unmatched. The CDR3 spells CASSGTGILEPQHF. CDR3 sequence (DNA): TGTGCCAGTAGCGGGACAGGTATTTTGGAGCCCCAGCATTTT.

The V call is TRBV10-1, the J call TRBJ2-7, with D perhaps matching TRBD1 (6 bases). Germline assignment: CDR1 WNHNN and CDR2 SYGVQD (reference sequence). The V gene lost 6 bases and the J gene lost 3 bases, with 15 bases spanning the gap. CDR3 length: 14 amino acids. The DNA of the CDR3 is TGCGCCAGCAGCGACAGACAGGTACTCTACGAGCAGTACGTC. Protein: CASSDRQVLYEQYV.

This rearrangement joins TRBV5-1 to TRBJ2-3; D is undetermined. This CDR3 spans 14 amino acids. V was pared by 2 bases and J by 1 base, with 8 bases between. The germline CDR1 and CDR2 sequences are SGHRS and YFSETQ. The CDR3 region is CASSFRQGTDTQYF. The CDR3 nucleotides read TGCGCCAGCAGCTTCCGCCAGGGCACAGATACGCAGTATTTT. Variable domain in full (rest from reference TRBV5-1 and TRBJ2-3): KAGVTQTPRYLIKTRGQQVTLSCSPISGHRSVSWYQQTPGQGLQFLFEYFSETQRNKGNFPGRFSGRQFSNSRSEMNVSTLELGDSALYLCASSFRQGTDTQYFGPGTRLTVL.

V is TRBV7-2 and J is TRBJ1-2; D not certain. Germline values: CDR1 SGHTA, CDR2 FQGNSA. V lost 6 bases and J 5 bases, leaving 10 bases between the germline ends. This CDR3 spans 12 amino acids. In DNA, the CDR3 is TGTGCCAGCAGTTCTTCAGCGTATGGCTACACCTTC. Its translation: CASSSSAYGYTF.

The rearrangement links TRBV2 to TRBJ1-6; 9 nucleotides align to TRBD1. The CDR3 totals 13 residues. V dropped 7 bases and J dropped 10; count of bases not matched to a gene: 5. Per the germline V gene, CDR1 is SNHLY and CDR2 is FYNNEI. The CDR3 region has the DNA TGTGCCAGCAAGGGGACAGGGAGATCACCCCTCCACTTT. Residues: CASKGTGRSPLHF.

The sample holds one count of this clone. This chain uses TRBV28 with TRBJ2-3; 7 bases map to TRBD1. The trim removed 5 bases at V and 5 bases at J, leaving 13 bases unmatched. The CDR3 totals 16 residues. Germline CDR1 MDHEN, CDR2 SYDVKM. The CDR3 is CASSKLTGILGDTQYF. Here the CDR3 DNA reads TGTGCCAGCAGTAAACTGACAGGGATTCTAGGAGATACGCAGTATTTT.

The chain uses TRBV6-1 and TRBJ1-3, with D perhaps TRBD1 (5 bases). Looked up from germline, CDR1 is MNHNS and CDR2 is SASEGT. The CDR3 has 13 amino acids. V was trimmed by 8 bases and J by 5 bases, leaving 13 bases between them. The chain's CDR3 is CASPSGGRNTIYF. CDR3 sequence (DNA): TGTGCCAGCCCATCGGGGGGGAGAAACACCATATATTTT.

The rearrangement uses TRBV11-3 and TRBJ1-6, with D perhaps matching TRBD1 (5 bases). V was cut by 5 bases and J by 7 bases, with 12 bases left in between. The CDR3 length is 14 residues. Germline loops: CDR1 SGHNT, CDR2 YENEEA. CDR3: CASSAGRQNSPLHF. DNA of the CDR3: TGTGCCAGCAGCGCGGGGAGACAGAATTCACCCCTCCACTTT.

The table lists this clone with a few counts. The rearrangement uses TRBV28 and TRBJ2-3; TRBD1 aligns across 9 bases. This CDR3 is 15 amino acids long. Germline loops: CDR1 MDHEN, CDR2 SYDVKM. V dropped 6 bases and J dropped 0; count of bases not matched to a gene: 4. In DNA form, the CDR3 reads TGTGCCAGCAGCAACAGGGGGCCAAGCACAGATACGCAGTATTTT. Amino acid sequence: CASSNRGPSTDTQYF.

The V call is TRBV30, the J call TRBJ2-2, with D unclear. This CDR3 has 12 residues. V shed 3 bases and J shed 2 bases, with 4 bases lying between them. CDR1 and CDR2 from the germline V gene are GTSNPN and SVGIG (reference sequence). The CDR3 protein is CAWRLNTGELFF. The CDR3 DNA follows: TGTGCCTGGAGACTCAACACCGGGGAGCTGTTTTTT.

V is TRBV6-5 and J is TRBJ1-5; D is ambiguous. Trimming shortened V by 2 bases and J by 2 bases, and 7 bases separated the two germline ends. The germline V gene encodes CDR1 MNHEY and CDR2 SVGAGI. The CDR3 totals 14 residues. The CDR3 DNA sequence: TGTGCCAGCAGTTACGGTACAGGCAATCAGCCCCAGCATTTT. It translates to CASSYGTGNQPQHF.

This clone was recorded a few times. Sequence at one end of the junction differs from germline and may be a read error. CDR3 bases: TGTGCCAGCAGCGTAACAGGGGGCACTGAAGCTTTCTTT. This gives the protein CASSVTGGTEAFF. The chain links TRBV7-3 to TRBJ1-1; 8 bases align to TRBD1. The length of the CDR3 is 13 residues. CDR1 is SGHTA and CDR2 is FQGTGA in the germline V gene. The full variable domain, with the rest looked up from reference TRBV7-3 and TRBJ1-1, is GAGVSQTPSNKVTEKGKYVELRCDPISGHTALYWYRQSLGQGPEFLIYFQGTGAADDSGLPNDRFFAVRPEGSVSTLKIQRTERGDSAVYLCASSVTGGTEAFFGQGTRLTVV.

J is TRBJ2-1 and V is TRBV4-1, with 9 bases aligning to TRBD2. Looked up from germline, CDR1 is MGHRA and CDR2 is YSYEKL. The V segment lost 3 bases and the J segment 7 bases; nucleotides outside the gene matches: 7. The CDR3 spans 15 residues. The CDR3, as DNA: TGCGCCAGCAGCCACACGCCCCTAGCGGGGAATGAGCAGTTCTTC. It encodes CASSHTPLAGNEQFF.

V gene TRBV6-1 combines with J gene TRBJ1-4; 9 bases agree with TRBD1. This CDR3 is built from 16 residues. V trimming: 3 bases; J trimming: 8 bases; junction bases outside the gene matches: 10. Looked up from germline, CDR1 is MNHNS and CDR2 is SASEGT. Written as DNA, the CDR3 is TGTGCCAGCAGTGAGATCCTCGGGACAGGGAACGAAAAACTGTTTTTT. Translating it yields CASSEILGTGNEKLFF.

This clone was seen just once. This sequence joins TRBV6-6 and TRBJ2-2; TRBD1 might be the D (6 bases). The CDR3 is made up of 15 amino acids. CDR1 and CDR2 from the germline V gene are MNHNY and SVGAGI (reference sequence). Trimming removed 8 bases at V and 4 bases at J, with 17 bases between. This CDR3 reads CASGQTGSSTGELFF. CDR3 coding DNA: TGTGCCAGCGGGCAAACAGGGTCGAGCACCGGGGAGCTGTTTTTT.

This rearrangement joins TRBV4-1 to TRBJ2-3; D ambiguous. V lost 1 base and J 3 bases, leaving 11 bases between the germline ends. CDR3 length equals 15 residues. CDR1 MGHRA and CDR2 YSYEKL come from the germline V gene. The CDR3 sequence is CASSQAPPATDTQYF. Here the CDR3 DNA reads TGCGCCAGCAGCCAAGCCCCTCCTGCGACAGATACGCAGTATTTT.

A single count supports this clone. The chain combines TRBV29-1 with TRBJ1-2; D not certain. The CDR3 loop spans 12 amino acids. Deletions cut 1 base from V and 1 base from J, with 4 bases between. Germline CDR1 is SQVTM and CDR2 is ANQGSEA. This CDR3 reads CSVEGSNYGYTF. The CDR3 region has the DNA TGCAGCGTTGAAGGCAGTAACTATGGCTACACCTTC.

This rearrangement joins TRBV27 to TRBJ1-1; D not certain. The V end was cut by 2 bases, the J end by 4 bases, with 8 bases between. Germline V lookup: CDR1 MNHEY, CDR2 SMNVEV (reference sequence). The CDR3 has 13 residues. CDR3 nucleotides: TGTGCCAGCAGTTTAAGGGAGGGCACTGAAGCTTTCTTT. Amino acid sequence: CASSLREGTEAFF.

A few counts support this clone. Other nucleotide sequences from this sample produce the same CDR3. The rearrangement uses TRBV30 and TRBJ1-2; no reliable D call. Germline values: CDR1 GTSNPN, CDR2 SVGIG (reference sequence). Trimming removed 2 bases at V and 4 bases at J, with 5 bases between. The CDR3 runs 11 residues. CDR3 residues: CAWSSSYGYTF. As DNA, the CDR3 is TGTGCCTGGAGTTCCAGCTATGGCTACACCTTC.

The V call is TRBV7-9, the J call TRBJ1-1, with 11 nucleotides matching TRBD1. With 6 bases clipped from V and 4 bases from J, the junction kept 13 bases outside the gene matches. CDR3 length equals 17 residues. Germline CDR1 reads SEHNR; CDR2 reads FQNEAQ (reference sequence). This chain's CDR3 is CASREGSSGTGGTEAFF. The CDR3 DNA reads TGTGCCAGCAGGGAGGGCTCATCCGGGACAGGGGGCACTGAAGCTTTCTTT.

This chain joins TRBV18 and TRBJ2-5; D gene ambiguous. The V end was cut by 3 bases, the J end by 5 bases, with 4 bases between. The germline CDR1 and CDR2 sequences are KGHSH and LQKENI. The CDR3 totals 11 residues. CDR3 DNA sequence: TGTGCCAGCTCACCGGGCGAGACCCAGTACTTC. Residues: CASSPGETQYF.

The chain employs TRBV11-3 and TRBJ2-3, with unresolved D. V lost 5 bases, J lost 1 base, and 13 bases lay in between. The CDR3 length is 15 residues. Germline assignment: CDR1 SGHNT and CDR2 YENEEA. CDR3 residues: CASSRVIAGTDTQYF. The CDR3, as DNA: TGTGCCAGCAGCCGCGTAATAGCTGGCACAGATACGCAGTATTTT.